Following are 8 T cell receptor beta chains from one sample sequenced in a study of vaccination and CD4 T cells after COVID-19. Treatment given: roughly 11-day PBMC culture with coronavirus spike peptide pools or control peptides (ViraFEST assay). Sequencing of DNA taken from cultured CD4+ T cells relied on the Oncomine TCR Beta short-read assay. TCRdb recomputed calls from the PCR reads with MiXCR, one row per CDR3 protein. The data hold roughly 10,000 distinct CDR3 sequences, with around 25% observed a single time. The antigens these receptors bind are not known. This specimen consisted of CD4+ T cells from blood, cultured in vitro, obtained after SARS-CoV-2 vaccination. Receptors were obtained from a human donor who had recovered from COVID-19.

This clonotype was seen only a few times. The rearrangement links TRBV27 to TRBJ1-6; D ambiguous. The CDR3 consists of 11 residues. CDR1 is MNHEY and CDR2 is SMNVEV in the germline V gene (reference sequence). CDR3 sequence: CGGVANSPLHF. The CDR3, as DNA: TGTGGTGGGGTCGCAAATTCACCCCTCCACTTT.

The chain has TRBV20-1 and TRBJ2-1; the D is unclear. Trimming removed 5 bases from V and 7 bases from J, with 6 bases in between. This CDR3 is 10 amino acids long. CDR1 and CDR2 (germline): DFQATT, SNEGSKA (reference sequence). CDR3 in amino acids: CSAERNEQFF. The CDR3 DNA follows: TGCAGTGCTGAGAGGAATGAGCAGTTCTTC.

In this sample, this clonotype turned up a few times. The chain combines TRBV20-1 with TRBJ1-6, with D uncertain. CDR1 DFQATT and CDR2 SNEGSKA come from the germline V gene (reference sequence). The CDR3 contains 14 residues. Trimming removed 6 bases at V and 6 bases at J, with 15 bases between. The CDR3 region has the DNA TGCAGTGCCCACTCCGGAAAGGTTAATTCACCCCTCCACTTT. Translation: CSAHSGKVNSPLHF.

This clonotype was seen more than once but under ten times. V gene TRBV20-1 combines with J gene TRBJ1-1; D is unclear. Germline V gene lookup returns CDR1 DFQATT and CDR2 SNEGSKA (reference sequence). V gave up 6 bases and J gave up 0 bases, with 8 bases separating them. This CDR3 region has 12 residues. The CDR3 DNA reads TGCAGTGCCACAACGGTGAACACTGAAGCTTTCTTT. The encoded protein is CSATTVNTEAFF.

V is TRBV6-5 and J is TRBJ2-3; possibly TRBD2 for D (6 bases). The CDR3 sequence is 18 residues long. The V end was cut by 2 bases, the J end by 0 bases, with 18 bases between. Germline CDR1 reads MNHEY; CDR2 reads SVGAGI. The CDR3 is CASSYPIEEGGSTDTQYF. CDR3 sequence (DNA): TGTGCCAGCAGTTACCCCATCGAGGAGGGCGGGAGCACAGATACGCAGTATTTT.

This clonotype has only a few counts. V and J are TRBV20-1 and TRBJ2-7; 8 bases align to TRBD2. The CDR3 runs 16 residues. The J segment lost 3 bases and the V segment lost 1 base, leaving 11 bases of the junction unmatched. Germline V CDR1 and CDR2: DFQATT, SNEGSKA (reference sequence). The CDR3 sequence: CSARVPGGAVSYEQYF. The DNA of the CDR3 is TGCAGTGCTAGAGTTCCCGGGGGGGCGGTGAGCTACGAGCAGTACTTC.

By its share, this clonotype is large. The chain recombines TRBV28 with TRBJ2-1; maybe TRBD2 (6 bases). V dropped 8 bases and J dropped 3 bases, with 14 bases sitting between them. This CDR3 is built from 14 residues. From germline, CDR1 is MDHEN and CDR2 SYDVKM. For the CDR3, the DNA is TGTGCCAGCGACGGGAGTTCGGTCTACAATGAGCAGTTCTTC. It encodes CASDGSSVYNEQFF. The full variable domain, with the rest looked up from reference TRBV28 and TRBJ2-1, is DVKVTQSSRYLVKRTGEKVFLECVQDMDHENMFWYRQDPGLGLRLIYFSYDVKMKEKGDIPEGYSVSREKKERFSLILESASTNQTSMYLCASDGSSVYNEQFFGPGTRLTVL.

This chain links TRBV7-9 with TRBJ1-5; D possibly corresponds to TRBD1 (5 bases). CDR3 length: 16 residues. The germline V and J ends were trimmed by 0 bases and 1 base, with 10 bases remaining between them. CDR1 and CDR2 from the germline V gene are SEHNR and FQNEAQ (reference sequence). CDR3 residues: CASSLAQGSSNQPQHF. DNA of the CDR3: TGTGCCAGCAGCTTAGCCCAGGGTTCCAGCAATCAGCCCCAGCATTTT.